The 5 T cell receptor beta chains presented below share a single source sample, sequenced in a study of blood T cell repertoires in COVID-19 (dated by TCRdb to about 2020). The library was produced with the immunoSEQ multiplex PCR assay. As stored in TCRdb, this immuneACCESS dataset retains in-frame rearrangements with V and J assigned. A fraction of the clones does not appear; measured against another copy, unresolved V genes explain less than half of the discrepancy, and the remainder lacks a known reason. Here the sample has 300,000 or so clones; around nine tenths occur a single time. The ten largest clones add up to under 6.5% of the sample. What was sequenced was PBMCs or T cells enriched from blood (not recorded which). The receptors stem from a woman under 40 who had recovered from COVID-19.

This clone was seen a single time. The V call is TRBV7-6, the J call TRBJ1-5; TRBD1 agrees at 8 bases. Germline V gene lookup returns CDR1 SGHVS and CDR2 FNYEAQ. This CDR3 has 15 residues. Unmatched junction bases numbered 6, after V lost 2 bases and J lost 6 bases. This CDR3 reads CASSLSGGAGQPQHF. The CDR3 bases are TGTGCCAGCAGCTTATCAGGGGGCGCGGGTCAGCCCCAGCATTTT.

This chain links TRBV5-1 with TRBJ2-6, with unresolved D. Trimming stripped 4 bases from V and 0 bases from J, with 5 bases between. This CDR3 has 14 amino acids. Germline V gene sequence: CDR1 SGHRS, CDR2 YFSETQ. CDR3: CASSENSGANVLTF. The CDR3 nucleotides are TGCGCCAGCAGCGAGAACTCTGGGGCCAACGTCCTGACTTTC. Based on the CDR3 plus reference TRBV5-1 and TRBJ2-6, the full variable domain is KAGVTQTPRYLIKTRGQQVTLSCSPISGHRSVSWYQQTPGQGLQFLFEYFSETQRNKGNFPGRFSGRQFSNSRSEMNVSTLELGDSALYLCASSENSGANVLTFGAGSRLTVL.

This CDR3 reads CASSLVGVGGANVLTF. CDR3 sequence (DNA): TGTGCCAGCAGCTTAGTCGGGGTTGGCGGGGCCAACGTCCTGACTTTC. The chain has TRBV7-9 and TRBJ2-6; possible D gene TRBD2, 5 bases. The CDR3 covers 16 residues. Looked up from germline, CDR1 is SEHNR and CDR2 is FQNEAQ (reference sequence). Trimming stripped 1 base from V and 4 bases from J, with 11 bases between.

This sequence joins TRBV3-1 (or the pseudogene TRBV3-2) and TRBJ1-2; 7 nucleotides match TRBD1. The germline gives CDR1 LGHDT, CDR2 YNNKEL (reference sequence). This CDR3 is 14 amino acids long. The V segment lost 8 bases and the J segment 7 bases; nucleotides outside the gene matches: 13. The CDR3 nucleotides are TGTGCCAGCTCCCAGGCACAGGGGAAAGGTGGCTACACCTTC. It yields the protein CASSQAQGKGGYTF.

The rearrangement uses TRBV7-8 and TRBJ2-2, with TRBD2 identical over 8 bases. The germline gives CDR1 SGHVS, CDR2 FQNEAQ. CDR3 length equals 19 residues. The J segment lost 2 bases and the V segment lost 1 base, leaving 12 bases of the junction unmatched. CDR3 protein: CASSLGAGARPANTGELFF. The CDR3 coding sequence is TGTGCCAGCAGCTTAGGAGCGGGGGCCCGACCTGCAAACACCGGGGAGCTGTTTTTT.